These T cell receptor beta chains were read from a single sample in a study of blood T cell repertoires in COVID-19. Method: immunoSEQ multiplex PCR; TCRdb's copy keeps in-frame clones and lacks some. The profile covers about 130,000 clones, with 74% appearing a single time and around 6.2% taken by the ten largest. Sequencing used peripheral blood. These receptors all come from a man older than 75 with COVID-19, enrolled during active disease. Both conserved end residues are part of each CDR3.

v_call	cdr3_aa
TRBV29-1	CSVGSGPNTGELFF
TRBV2	CASRVGTEGHGYTF
TRBV11-2	CASSLGSGTYTDTQYF
TRBV27	CASSLGLAAGYNEQFF
TRBV13	CASSSQRVYGYTF
TRBV10-3	CASRGSSGNTIYF
TRBV7-2	CASSLITGAETQYF
TRBV7-2	CASSSQGVSNQPQHF
TRBV7-2	CASSLQGAYEQYF
TRBV5-5	CASSSLAGGSYNEQFF
TRBV28	CASSFLASEAFF
TRBV2	CASNLAVLRWEQFF
TRBV27	CASSVAGRSMDEQFF
TRBV5-4	CASRRGGILSGANVLTF
TRBV12-3/TRBV12-4	CASNREGEKLFF
TRBV11-3	CASSFLTEAFF
TRBV2	CASSVTGTGNTIYF
TRBV6-5	CASSYSVAGGTDTQYF
TRBV7-3	CASQGSGSTDTQYF
TRBV18	CASSLGQTEAFF
TRBV3-1/TRBV3-2	CASSHPERNTEAFF
TRBV7-2	CASSQNIFSTGELFF